This TCR beta chain was identified in a study of blood T cell repertoires in COVID-19. Germline CDR1 and CDR2: GTSNPN and SVGIG (reference sequence). V was clipped by 3 bases and J by 10 bases; unmatched bases: 16. The CDR3 is made up of 15 amino acids. Original processing notes: Estimation of nucleated cell counts was performed using reference gene primer amplification. Produced via immunoSEQ multiplex PCR; TCRdb's table is partial and in-frame only. V and J calls and clone size are those listed in that table; D and trimming were worked out from the DNA. Among a few hundred thousand clones listed, around 81% were seen once. Individuals aged roughly 18 to 95 years were recruited from some 26 US areas. Each participant's cohort was designated according to participant-reported clinical history. What the recovered Cohort 3 donors had was two negative PCRs, clearance, or symptom resolution.

The chain couples TRBV30 to TRBJ1-1; 8 bases fit TRBD1. The clonotype was recovered from a man between 50 and 59 years old who had recovered from COVID-19. Sequenced sample: PBMCs or T cells enriched from blood (not recorded which). The CDR3 spells CAWSPIPSGGAGAFF. As DNA, the CDR3 is TGTGCCTGGAGCCCGATCCCTTCAGGGGGCGCGGGAGCTTTCTTT.